The 18 T cell receptor beta chains below were found in one sample sequenced in a study of blood T cell repertoires in COVID-19. Only in-frame clones appear in the TCRdb table, and some are missing; sequencing was by immunoSEQ multiplex PCR. The sample shows more than 35,000 clones, 65% to 90% of them seen only once. Material: peripheral blood. The receptor set was obtained from a human donor in a cohort sampled during active COVID-19.

This clone was detected only once. The chain has TRBV27 and TRBJ1-1; D not resolved. The germline V gene has CDR1 MNHEY and CDR2 SMNVEV (reference sequence). The V and J ends lost 5 bases and 2 bases respectively, with 12 bases between them. The CDR3 contains 14 residues. Here the CDR3 reads CASSPRLGNTEAFF. CDR3 nucleotide sequence: TGTGCCAGCAGTCCGCGTTTGGGCAACACTGAAGCTTTCTTT.

The chain uses TRBV6-1 and TRBJ2-2; weak D call: TRBD2 (5 bases). Looked up from germline, CDR1 is MNHNS and CDR2 is SASEGT. Between the trimmed V and J ends, which lost 0 bases and 5 bases, there was a span of 13 bases. This CDR3 is built from 16 residues. The CDR3 reads CASSEAEAVITGELFF. The CDR3 DNA is TGTGCCAGCAGTGAAGCGGAGGCAGTGATTACCGGGGAGCTGTTTTTT.

V gene TRBV6-1 combines with J gene TRBJ2-7; D is undetermined. Germline-derived CDR1 and CDR2 are MNHNS and SASEGT. CDR3 length: 13 residues. Trimming removed 2 bases at V and 3 bases at J, with 8 bases between. CDR3 sequence: CASSEMSRYEQYF. For the CDR3, the DNA is TGTGCCAGCAGTGAAATGTCCCGCTACGAGCAGTACTTC.

The chain recombines TRBV19 with TRBJ2-7; D is ambiguous. Germline assignment: CDR1 LNHDA and CDR2 SQIVND (reference sequence). The CDR3 contains 14 residues. V lost 5 bases to trimming and J lost 0 bases, with 11 bases between them. CDR3 nucleotides: TGTGCCAGTAGTCCGGGTTCGGCCTCCTACGAGCAGTACTTC. This sequence encodes CASSPGSASYEQYF.

This rearrangement joins TRBV7-2 to TRBJ2-7, with TRBD2 matching over 7 bases. Germline CDR1 is SGHTA and CDR2 is FQGNSA. The length of the CDR3 is 14 residues. J lost 2 bases, V lost 6 bases, and 7 bases had no gene match. The CDR3 loop reads CASRGRGVPYEQYF. The CDR3 DNA sequence: TGTGCCAGCAGAGGCCGGGGGGTCCCCTACGAGCAGTACTTC.

V gene TRBV12-5 combines with J gene TRBJ2-7; D remains ambiguous. The CDR3 contains 12 residues. CDR1 and CDR2 from the germline V gene are LGHNT and FRNRAP. V was shortened by 2 bases and J by 6 bases, with 8 bases between the two germline ends. CDR3 DNA sequence: TGTGCTAGTGGTTTGCCCCCCTCCGAGCAGTACTTC. Translation gives CASGLPPSEQYF.

J is TRBJ1-4 and V is TRBV21-1; the table names TRBD1, a call not compared with the DNA. TRBV21-1 is a recognized pseudogene. The CDR3 consists of 16 residues. CDR3 region: CASSTFDRPTNEKLFF. CDR3 in DNA: TGTGCCAGCAGCACCTTCGACAGGCCAACTAATGAAAAACTGTTTTTT.

The rearrangement uses TRBV9 and TRBJ1-1; no clear D gene. The V end lost 0 bases, the J end lost 4 bases, and 7 bases lay between the germline ends. The CDR3 is 13 residues long. CDR1 is SGDLS, CDR2 YYNGEE, per germline. CDR3 nucleotide sequence: TGTGCCAGCAGCGTAGTCACGAGCACTGAAGCTTTCTTT. It is translated as CASSVVTSTEAFF.

The chain's CDR3 is CASNILGSEQFF. Here the CDR3 DNA reads TGTGCCAGCAACATACTAGGGAGTGAGCAGTTCTTC. The gene calls are TRBV7-3 and TRBJ2-1; D may be TRBD2 (5 bases). V lost 7 bases and J 9 bases, leaving 13 bases between the germline ends. CDR3 length equals 12 residues. Germline CDR1 is SGHTA and CDR2 is FQGTGA.

The rearrangement uses TRBV29-1 and TRBJ2-1; D remains ambiguous. Germline assignment: CDR1 SQVTM and CDR2 ANQGSEA. The CDR3 consists of 13 residues. V was shortened by 7 bases and J by 5 bases, with 15 bases between the two germline ends. The DNA of the CDR3 is TGCAGCGACCTCACACCGCTGCACAATGAGCAGTTCTTC. Its translation: CSDLTPLHNEQFF.

The chain joins TRBV9 to TRBJ2-1; weak D call: TRBD2 (5 bases). Germline V gene lookup returns CDR1 SGDLS and CDR2 YYNGEE. This CDR3 has 13 residues. The germline V and J ends were trimmed by 4 bases and 10 bases, with 15 bases remaining between them. The CDR3 sequence: CASSPNPGNEQFF. The DNA of the CDR3 is TGTGCCAGCAGCCCGAATCCCGGGAACGAGCAGTTCTTC.

The chain uses TRBV23-1 and TRBJ2-7; D is ambiguous. TRBV23-1 is an ORF, with its function uncertain. Trimming removed 3 bases from V and 5 bases from J, with 11 bases in between. This CDR3 region has 13 residues. The CDR3 sequence: CASSHWAPNEQYF. The CDR3, as DNA: TGCGCCAGCAGTCACTGGGCCCCGAACGAGCAGTACTTC.

This rearrangement joins TRBV7-3 to TRBJ2-1; tentative D call: TRBD2 (7 bases). Germline CDR1 reads SGHTA; CDR2 reads FQGTGA. The V and J ends lost 5 bases and 7 bases respectively, with 21 bases between them. This CDR3 has 16 residues. The chain's CDR3 is CASSQGTTSIINEQFF. The CDR3 nucleotides read TGTGCCAGCAGCCAGGGGACTACTAGTATAATTAATGAGCAGTTCTTC.

The chain recombines TRBV13 with TRBJ2-3; TRBD1 matches 7 bases. The CDR3 covers 15 residues. Germline assignment: CDR1 PRHDT and CDR2 FYEKMQ (reference sequence). With V trimmed by 4 bases and J by 2 bases, 6 bases remained unmatched. The CDR3 spells CASSSRGSFTDTQYF. The CDR3, as DNA: TGTGCCAGCAGCTCCAGGGGGAGCTTCACAGATACGCAGTATTTT.

The genes are TRBV6-2 or TRBV6-3 and TRBJ2-5; 8 nucleotides match TRBD1. The ends lost 2 bases at V and 0 bases at J; junction bases unmatched: 5. CDR1 is MNHEY and CDR2 is SVGEGT in the germline V gene. CDR3 length: 16 residues. The CDR3, as DNA: TGTGCCAGCAGTTACGGGGGACAGGTTAACCAAGAGACCCAGTACTTC. Translated, it gives CASSYGGQVNQETQYF.

Worth noting for this clone: Other DNA sequences in this sample translate to the same CDR3. The chain links TRBV3-1 (or the pseudogene TRBV3-2) to TRBJ2-2; D remains ambiguous. Germline assignment: CDR1 LGHDT and CDR2 YNNKEL (reference sequence). Trimming left V 6 bases short and J 2 bases short, with 13 bases between. CDR3 length equals 15 residues. Here the CDR3 reads CASSQSTVNTGELFF. The CDR3 DNA sequence: TGTGCCAGCAGTCAATCCACAGTCAACACCGGGGAGCTGTTTTTT.

V gene TRBV10-3 combines with J gene TRBJ1-2, with D tentatively TRBD1 (6 bases). V dropped 6 bases and J dropped 6 bases, with 17 bases sitting between them. The germline V gene encodes CDR1 ENHRY and CDR2 SYGVKD. This CDR3 has 14 amino acids. The CDR3 sequence: CAIREGTGSDGYTF. Here the CDR3 DNA reads TGTGCCATCAGGGAGGGTACAGGGTCTGATGGCTACACCTTC.

The chain is built from TRBV2 and TRBJ2-5; weak D call: TRBD1 (6 bases). Germline V gene sequence: CDR1 SNHLY, CDR2 FYNNEI. The CDR3 runs 14 residues. The V end lost 4 bases, the J end lost 4 bases, and 13 bases lay between the germline ends. CDR3 DNA sequence: TGTGCCAGCAGTGCGGTGAGCAGGGGAGAGACCCAGTACTTC. This sequence encodes CASSAVSRGETQYF.